The 29 T cell receptor beta chains below come from one sample, sequenced in a study of post-analysis software for immune sequencing data. Unique molecular identifiers tagged the TCR beta cDNA libraries. TCRdb re-derived calls from the PCR reads in MiXCR, one entry per CDR3 protein. The repertoire holds some 890,000 distinct CDR3 sequences, with roughly 50% as singletons. These receptors are not linked to any known antigen. Study-wide findings and caveats: Five TRBV segments, TRBV5-6, TRBV5-1 and TRBV20-1 among them, were found more frequent in patients than controls.

The sequenced sample consisted of blood. These receptors were collected from a girl aged 10 to 17 with multiple sclerosis.

The CDR3 reads CASSLKVPNYGYTF. The CDR3 DNA follows: TGTGCCAGCAGCCTAAAGGTACCTAACTATGGCTACACCTTC. The J gene is TRBJ1-2, the V gene TRBV5-6; no reliable D call. Trimming took 4 bases from V and 0 from J, leaving 10 bases between them. Germline V CDR1 and CDR2: SGHDT, YYEEEE. This CDR3 is built from 14 residues.

This clonotype has only a few counts. This chain connects TRBV3-1 to TRBJ2-6, with D hard to call. The germline CDR1 and CDR2 sequences are LGHDT and YNNKEL (reference sequence). Trimming took off 1 base at V and 1 base at J, with 14 bases between the two ends. The length of the CDR3 is 18 residues. The CDR3: CASSQAWAKLSGANVLTF. CDR3 nucleotides: TGTGCCAGCAGCCAAGCTTGGGCCAAGCTTTCTGGGGCCAACGTCCTGACTTTC.

This clonotype appeared a single time. This chain uses TRBV7-2 with TRBJ2-4; D perhaps matches TRBD2 (6 bases). There are 15 residues in the CDR3. The ends were cut back, 5 bases at V and 0 bases at J, with 11 bases in the middle. CDR1 is SGHTA, CDR2 FQGNSA, per germline. CDR3 sequence (DNA): TGTGCCAGCAGCGGCTGGGGACTAGCCAAAAACATTCAGTACTTC. Translating it yields CASSGWGLAKNIQYF.

The V and J genes are TRBV20-1 and TRBJ2-3; the match to TRBD2 covers 11 bases. V shed 3 bases, J shed 1 base, and the junction held 15 bases outside the gene matches. The CDR3 is 19 residues long. Germline V gives CDR1 DFQATT, CDR2 SNEGSKA (reference sequence). The CDR3 nucleotides read TGCAGTGCTAGTTCCATCCTAGCGGGAGGAGTAATCCGCACAGATACGCAGTATTTT. It yields the protein CSASSILAGGVIRTDTQYF.

The chain uses TRBV12-3 or TRBV12-4 and TRBJ2-5, with D unclear. The CDR3 runs 12 residues. Deletions cut 3 bases from V and 11 bases from J, with 13 bases between. Here the CDR3 DNA reads TGTGCCAGCAGTTTTGACGCGTACGGGCAGTACTTC. Protein product: CASSFDAYGQYF.

This clonotype turned up a few times. The V gene is TRBV5-1, the J gene TRBJ2-3; the D call may be TRBD1 or TRBD2 (5 bases each). Germline lookup yields CDR1 SGHRS and CDR2 YFSETQ. There are 12 residues in the CDR3. The V end was cut by 7 bases, the J end by 2 bases, with 8 bases between. The CDR3 is CASGGHTDTQYF. CDR3 bases: TGCGCCAGCGGGGGTCACACAGATACGCAGTATTTT.

This chain joins TRBV7-9 and TRBJ2-5; D could derive from TRBD1 or TRBD2 (5 bases each). The CDR3 runs 15 residues. CDR1 is SEHNR and CDR2 is FQNEAQ in the germline V gene (reference sequence). The V end was cut by 2 bases, the J end by 4 bases, with 14 bases between. CDR3 coding DNA: TGTGCCAGCAGCTTATCGGGGCAGGGTGGAGAGACCCAGTACTTC. It encodes CASSLSGQGGETQYF.

The CDR3 is CATSRDHGGRRGEQFF. The CDR3 nucleotides read TGTGCCACCAGCAGAGACCACGGAGGGAGGCGGGGTGAGCAGTTCTTC. The V call is TRBV15, the J call TRBJ2-1, with a possible D match to TRBD2 (6 bases). The V and J ends lost 0 bases and 9 bases respectively, with 18 bases between them. Looked up from germline, CDR1 is LNHNV and CDR2 is YYDKDF (reference sequence). CDR3 size: 16 residues.

The rearrangement uses TRBV20-1 and TRBJ2-4; D might be TRBD2 (6 bases). Trimming stripped 6 bases from V and 13 bases from J, with 22 bases between. This CDR3 contains 13 residues. CDR1 is DFQATT and CDR2 is SNEGSKA in the germline V gene (reference sequence). Written as DNA, the CDR3 is TGCAGTGCGACGCGGGGACGGAGTCTGGAGCAGTACTTC. This codes for CSATRGRSLEQYF.

The J gene is TRBJ1-4, the V gene TRBV15; 11 nucleotides line up with TRBD1. Unmatched junction bases numbered 3, after V lost 2 bases and J lost 1 base. Germline values: CDR1 LNHNV, CDR2 YYDKDF (reference sequence). The CDR3 is 17 amino acids. CDR3 amino acids: CATSRRDRGLTNEKLFF. The DNA of the CDR3 is TGTGCCACCAGCAGAAGGGACAGGGGGTTAACTAATGAAAAACTGTTTTTT.

This clonotype was counted between two and nine times. The V and J genes are TRBV7-8 and TRBJ2-5, with no clear D. V was shortened by 4 bases and J by 5 bases, with 8 bases between the two germline ends. Looked up from germline, CDR1 is SGHVS and CDR2 is FQNEAQ. This CDR3 spans 12 amino acids. The CDR3 DNA is TGTGCCAGCAGCTCCAGGATGGAGACCCAGTACTTC. This translates into CASSSRMETQYF.

This clonotype was counted a few times. The J gene is TRBJ2-5, the V gene TRBV29-1; D remains ambiguous. V lost 4 bases and J 1 base, leaving 10 bases between the germline ends. CDR1 SQVTM and CDR2 ANQGSEA come from the germline V gene. The CDR3 loop spans 13 amino acids. CDR3 sequence (DNA): TGCAGCGTTGGCCGCCGGACCCAAGAGACCCAGTACTTC. Its protein product is CSVGRRTQETQYF.

J is TRBJ2-7 and V is TRBV7-2, with D perhaps TRBD1 (5 bases). The CDR3 runs 12 residues. Germline CDR1 reads SGHTA; CDR2 reads FQGNSA. The germline V and J ends were trimmed by 3 bases and 6 bases, with 9 bases remaining between them. The CDR3: CASSFPGREQYF. The CDR3, as DNA: TGTGCCAGCAGCTTTCCAGGGCGCGAGCAGTACTTC.

The J gene is TRBJ2-7, the V gene TRBV5-1; maybe TRBD1 (5 bases). V lost 4 bases and J 0 bases, leaving 14 bases between the germline ends. The CDR3 is made up of 15 amino acids. Germline lookup yields CDR1 SGHRS and CDR2 YFSETQ. The CDR3 reads CASSESTGFSYEQYF. For the CDR3, the DNA is TGCGCCAGCAGCGAAAGCACAGGTTTCTCCTACGAGCAGTACTTC.

The chain has TRBV20-1 and TRBJ2-1; 13 bases are shared with TRBD2. The CDR3 consists of 20 residues. The V gene's germline CDR1 is DFQATT and CDR2 SNEGSKA (reference sequence). Trimming removed 1 base from V and 3 bases from J; junction bases left unmatched: 15. CDR3 amino acids: CSARVGTTSGRTPGYNEQFF. The CDR3 DNA follows: TGCAGTGCTAGAGTAGGAACGACTAGCGGGAGGACCCCGGGCTACAATGAGCAGTTCTTC.

The chain recombines TRBV25-1 with TRBJ2-3; 11 bases map to TRBD2. There are 18 residues in the CDR3. The V segment lost 2 bases and the J segment 6 bases; nucleotides outside the gene matches: 13. The V gene's germline CDR1 is MGHDK and CDR2 SYGVNS. CDR3 region: CASSESRIAGGPRDTQYF. Here the CDR3 DNA reads TGTGCCAGCAGTGAAAGCCGAATAGCGGGAGGGCCTAGGGATACGCAGTATTTT.

The chain couples TRBV5-1 to TRBJ2-4, with TRBD1 matching 7 bases. The tail of the sequence fits TRBJ2-7 better, so the J call may be wrong. Germline V gene data show CDR1 as SGHRS and CDR2 as YFSETQ. This CDR3 region has 16 residues. The CDR3 nucleotides read TGCGCCAGCAGCTTGGATCGGGCAGGGGGTACCTACGAGCAGTACTTC. Protein: CASSLDRAGGTYEQYF.

The chain employs TRBV5-1 and TRBJ2-5; TRBD1 might be the D (5 bases). This CDR3 is 14 amino acids long. Germline CDR1 and CDR2: SGHRS and YFSETQ. Trimming stripped 1 base from V and 2 bases from J, with 9 bases between. CDR3 DNA: TGCGCCAGCAGCTTGAGCAGGGTTCAAGAGACCCAGTACTTC. Its protein product is CASSLSRVQETQYF.

The chain joins TRBV20-1 to TRBJ2-1, with D possibly TRBD1 on 5 matching bases. The CDR3 loop spans 15 amino acids. The germline V gene has CDR1 DFQATT and CDR2 SNEGSKA (reference sequence). Trimming took off 3 bases at V and 0 bases at J, with 12 bases between the two ends. CDR3 residues: CSARSQGSSYNEQFF. DNA for the CDR3: TGCAGTGCTAGGTCTCAGGGAAGCTCCTACAATGAGCAGTTCTTC.

The chain carries TRBV20-1 and TRBJ2-5; D remains ambiguous. This CDR3 is built from 12 residues. V lost 1 base and J lost 5, with 8 bases in between. Germline V gene lookup returns CDR1 DFQATT and CDR2 SNEGSKA (reference sequence). This CDR3 is CSARAPRETQYF. In DNA form, the CDR3 reads TGCAGTGCTAGAGCTCCCCGGGAGACCCAGTACTTC.

The chain is built from TRBV21-1 and TRBJ1-2. TRBV21-1 is listed as a pseudogene. The CDR3 runs to 13 residues. The CDR3 sequence: CASSKRGGYGYTF. CDR3 bases: TGTGCCAGCAGCAAGCGCGGCGGTTATGGCTACACCTTC.

The rearrangement uses TRBV20-1 and TRBJ2-3; weak D call: TRBD1 (6 bases). Germline V gives CDR1 DFQATT, CDR2 SNEGSKA (reference sequence). The ends were cut back, 4 bases at V and 2 bases at J, with 10 bases in the middle. The CDR3 contains 13 residues. This CDR3 is CSATGALTDTQYF. The CDR3 DNA sequence: TGCAGTGCTACAGGGGCCCTCACAGATACGCAGTATTTT.

The chain links TRBV7-2 to TRBJ2-3; 11 bases line up with TRBD2. V shed 2 bases and J 3 bases; nucleotides not matched to a gene: 10. Looked up from germline, CDR1 is SGHTA and CDR2 is FQGNSA. This CDR3 is built from 18 residues. The CDR3 bases are TGTGCCAGCAGCTTATTGCCTAGCGGGAGGAGGGGGACAGATACGCAGTATTTT. Translation: CASSLLPSGRRGTDTQYF.

Comment on this clonotype: The junction shows a germline mismatch at one end, possibly a read error. The genes are TRBV3-1 and TRBJ2-1, with D perhaps given as TRBD1 or TRBD2 (5 bases each). The length of the CDR3 is 15 residues. Germline CDR1 is LGHDT and CDR2 is YNNKEL (reference sequence). This chain's CDR3 is CASSQEWGFSNEQFF. In nucleotides, the CDR3 is TGTGCCAGCAGCCAAGAATGGGGGTTCAGCAATGAGCAATTCTTC.

The chain has TRBV10-3 and TRBJ2-3; D may correspond to TRBD1 or TRBD2 (5 bases each). CDR1 ENHRY and CDR2 SYGVKD come from the germline V gene. V was clipped by 10 bases and J by 1 base, with 21 bases between them. This CDR3 has 16 amino acids. CDR3 in DNA: TGTGCCACCAGAGACCCGTTAGCGACAGGCACAGATACGCAGTATTTT. Translating it yields CATRDPLATGTDTQYF.

A few counts support this clonotype. The V and J genes are TRBV7-9 and TRBJ2-3; D is undetermined. V lost 7 bases and J lost 2, with 10 bases in between. Germline V gives CDR1 SEHNR, CDR2 FQNEAQ (reference sequence). The CDR3 extends over 13 amino acids. CDR3 loop: CASIVGSTDTQYF. The CDR3 nucleotides read TGTGCCAGCATCGTGGGGTCCACAGATACGCAGTATTTT. Together with reference TRBV7-9 and TRBJ2-3, the CDR3 gives the full variable domain: DTGVSQNPRHKITKRGQNVTFRCDPISEHNRLYWYRQTLGQGPEFLTYFQNEAQLEKSRLLSDRFSAERPKGSFSTLEIQRTEQGDSAMYLCASIVGSTDTQYFGPGTRLTVL.

In its sample, this clonotype was seen a few times. The CDR3 DNA follows: TGTGCCAGCAGCCACGCAGGGATGGAGACCCAGTACTTC. Amino acids: CASSHAGMETQYF. The rearrangement joins TRBV4-2 to TRBJ2-7; possible D gene TRBD1, 5 bases. The last part of the DNA fits TRBJ2-5 better; the J call may be wrong. The germline gives CDR1 LGHNA, CDR2 YNFKEQ. This CDR3 region has 13 residues.

The CDR3: CSAWLGTAYEQYF. The CDR3 DNA is TGCAGTGCTTGGCTTGGGACAGCCTACGAGCAGTACTTC. This sequence joins TRBV20-1 and TRBJ2-7; 7 bases match TRBD1. Trimming took 5 bases from V and 2 from J; bases not matched to a gene: 6. The CDR3 consists of 13 residues. Germline V lookup: CDR1 DFQATT, CDR2 SNEGSKA (reference sequence).

The sample holds one count of this clonotype. This chain links TRBV5-1 with TRBJ2-7, with 7 bases identical to TRBD1. Germline V lookup: CDR1 SGHRS, CDR2 YFSETQ. This CDR3 contains 12 residues. The V and J ends lost 6 bases and 4 bases, in that order; junction bases with no gene match: 4. The CDR3 here is CASMGTDYEQYF. The CDR3 region has the DNA TGCGCCAGCATGGGGACAGATTACGAGCAGTACTTC.